A single sample gave rise to the 7 T cell receptor beta chains below, sequenced in a study of blood T cell repertoires in COVID-19. Data came from immunoSEQ multiplex PCR; TCRdb stores just in-frame clones and leaves some out. The table lists under 85,000 clones, approximately 80% of them singletons. Sequencing used peripheral blood. These receptor sequences come from a man aged 25 to 45 with COVID-19, enrolled during active disease.

The chain is built from TRBV18 and TRBJ1-5; D is unclear. V dropped 4 bases and J dropped 2 bases, with 9 bases sitting between them. The CDR3 length is 14 residues. Germline V gene data show CDR1 as KGHSH and CDR2 as LQKENI. The chain's CDR3 is CASSQDTGNQPQHF. The CDR3 DNA is TGTGCCAGCTCACAAGACACGGGCAATCAGCCCCAGCATTTT.

This sequence joins TRBV6-5 and TRBJ2-2; D remains unclear. In germline, CDR1 is MNHEY, CDR2 SVGAGI. The CDR3 spans 12 residues. The germline V and J ends were trimmed by 3 bases and 7 bases, with 6 bases remaining between them. CDR3 residues: CASSYLGGELFF. The CDR3 DNA follows: TGTGCCAGCAGTTATCTCGGCGGGGAGCTGTTTTTT.

This chain joins TRBV4-1 and TRBJ2-5, with TRBD1 as a possible D gene (6 bases). The CDR3 contains 14 residues. Trimming stripped 4 bases from V and 3 bases from J, with 12 bases between. Germline CDR1 MGHRA, CDR2 YSYEKL. CDR3 DNA sequence: TGCGCCAGCAGCCCCGCGCGGACAGAAGAGACCCAGTACTTC. Translating gives CASSPARTEETQYF.

The chain links TRBV5-6 to TRBJ2-2; 9 bases map to TRBD2. Trimming cost V 3 bases and J 4 bases; bases outside gene matches: 16. This CDR3 is 19 amino acids long. CDR1 SGHDT and CDR2 YYEEEE come from the germline V gene. This CDR3 reads CASSSLLIGAGGTTGELFF. Written as DNA, the CDR3 is TGTGCCAGCAGCTCTCTCCTGATCGGGGCGGGAGGGACCACCGGGGAGCTGTTTTTT.

This sequence joins TRBV5-1 and TRBJ1-2; tentative D call: TRBD1 (6 bases). Deletions cut 0 bases from V and 3 bases from J, with 9 bases between. Germline CDR1 and CDR2: SGHRS and YFSETQ. CDR3 length: 14 amino acids. This CDR3 is CASSLGQDDYGYTF. The CDR3 coding sequence is TGCGCCAGCAGCTTGGGACAGGATGACTATGGCTACACCTTC.

V gene TRBV28 combines with J gene TRBJ2-6, with D tentatively TRBD1 (6 bases). CDR3 length: 15 residues. Germline V gives CDR1 MDHEN, CDR2 SYDVKM. V shed 7 bases and J shed 4 bases, with 14 bases lying between them. The CDR3 DNA follows: TGTGCCAGCACACAACAGGGAGCGGGGGCCAACGTCCTGACTTTC. It yields the protein CASTQQGAGANVLTF.

CDR3 in DNA: TGTGCCTGGAGGGGACAGGGACGTACCGGGGAGCTGTTTTTT. Residues: CAWRGQGRTGELFF. The chain combines TRBV30 with TRBJ2-2; 9 bases agree with TRBD1. CDR3 length equals 14 residues. The germline gives CDR1 GTSNPN, CDR2 SVGIG (reference sequence). The junction had 4 bases not matched to a gene; V was cut back by 3 bases and J by 5 bases. Together with reference TRBV30 and TRBJ2-2, the CDR3 gives the full variable domain: SQTIHQWPATLVQPVGSPLSLECTVEGTSNPNLYWYRQAAGRGLQLLFYSVGIGQISSEVPQNLSASRPQDRQFILSSKKLLLSDSGFYLCAWRGQGRTGELFFGEGSRLTVL.